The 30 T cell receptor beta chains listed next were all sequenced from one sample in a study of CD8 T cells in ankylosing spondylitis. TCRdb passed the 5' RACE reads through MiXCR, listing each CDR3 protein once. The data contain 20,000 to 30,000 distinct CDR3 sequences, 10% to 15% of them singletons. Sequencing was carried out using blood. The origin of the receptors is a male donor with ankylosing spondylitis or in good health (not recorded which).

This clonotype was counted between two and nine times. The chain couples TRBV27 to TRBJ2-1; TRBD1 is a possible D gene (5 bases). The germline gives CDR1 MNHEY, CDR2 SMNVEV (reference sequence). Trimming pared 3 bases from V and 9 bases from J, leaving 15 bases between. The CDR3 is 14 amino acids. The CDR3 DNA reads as TGTGCCAGCAGTTTGACTGTTTGGGGCGGTGAGCAGTTCTTC. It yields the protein CASSLTVWGGEQFF.

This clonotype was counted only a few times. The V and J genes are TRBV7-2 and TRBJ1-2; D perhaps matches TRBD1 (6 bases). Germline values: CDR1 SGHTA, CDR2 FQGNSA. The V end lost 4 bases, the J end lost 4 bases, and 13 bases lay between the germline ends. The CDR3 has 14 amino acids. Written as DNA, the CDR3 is TGTGCCAGCAGCTCGGGACAAGGCGGCTATGGCTACACCTTC. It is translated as CASSSGQGGYGYTF.

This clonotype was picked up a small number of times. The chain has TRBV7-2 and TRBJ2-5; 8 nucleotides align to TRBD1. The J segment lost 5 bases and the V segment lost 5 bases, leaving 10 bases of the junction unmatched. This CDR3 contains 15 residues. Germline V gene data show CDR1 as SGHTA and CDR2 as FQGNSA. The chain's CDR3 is CASSVDRGWGETQYF. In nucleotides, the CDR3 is TGTGCCAGCAGCGTTGACAGGGGTTGGGGCGAGACCCAGTACTTC.

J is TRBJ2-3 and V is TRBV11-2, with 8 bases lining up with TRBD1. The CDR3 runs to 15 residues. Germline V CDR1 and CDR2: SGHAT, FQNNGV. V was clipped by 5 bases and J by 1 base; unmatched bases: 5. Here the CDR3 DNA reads TGTGCCAGCAGCACCGGACAGGGCGGCACAGATACGCAGTATTTT. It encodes CASSTGQGGTDTQYF.

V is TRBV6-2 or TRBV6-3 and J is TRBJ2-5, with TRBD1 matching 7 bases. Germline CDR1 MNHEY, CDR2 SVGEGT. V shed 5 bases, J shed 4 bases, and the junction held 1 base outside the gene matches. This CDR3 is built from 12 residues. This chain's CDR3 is CASSRTGETQYF. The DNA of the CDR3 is TGTGCCAGCAGTAGGACAGGAGAGACCCAGTACTTC.

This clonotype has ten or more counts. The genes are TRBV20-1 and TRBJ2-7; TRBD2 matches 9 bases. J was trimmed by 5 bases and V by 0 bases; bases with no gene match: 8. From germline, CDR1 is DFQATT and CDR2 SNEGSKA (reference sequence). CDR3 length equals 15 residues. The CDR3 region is CSARDPISGSDEQYF. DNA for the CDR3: TGCAGTGCTAGAGATCCGATTAGCGGGAGTGACGAGCAGTACTTC.

This chain's CDR3 is CASRRTYTGELFF. CDR3 bases: TGTGCCAGCAGGAGGACTTACACCGGGGAGCTGTTTTTT. J is TRBJ2-2 and V is TRBV7-6; D is possibly TRBD2 (5 bases). The CDR3 covers 13 residues. CDR1 and CDR2 from the germline V gene are SGHVS and FNYEAQ. V lost 6 bases and J 3 bases, leaving 8 bases between the germline ends. The full variable domain, its missing parts supplied by reference TRBV7-6 and TRBJ2-2, is GAGVSQSPRYKVTKRGQDVALRCDPISGHVSLYWYRQALGQGPEFLTYFNYEAQQDKSGLPNDRFSAERPEGSISTLTIQRTEQRDSAMYRCASRRTYTGELFFGEGSRLTVL.

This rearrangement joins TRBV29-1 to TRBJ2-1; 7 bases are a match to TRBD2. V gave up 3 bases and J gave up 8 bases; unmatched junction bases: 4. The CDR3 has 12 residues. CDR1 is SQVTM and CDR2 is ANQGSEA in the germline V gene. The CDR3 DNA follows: TGCAGCGTTGAGGTGCTAGCGGATGAGCAGTTCTTC. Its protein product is CSVEVLADEQFF.

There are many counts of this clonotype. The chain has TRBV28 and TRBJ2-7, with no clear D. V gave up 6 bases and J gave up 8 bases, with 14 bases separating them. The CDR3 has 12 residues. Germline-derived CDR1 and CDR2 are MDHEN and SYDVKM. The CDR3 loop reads CASRMSSLQQYF. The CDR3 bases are TGTGCCAGCAGAATGTCGTCGTTGCAGCAGTACTTC.

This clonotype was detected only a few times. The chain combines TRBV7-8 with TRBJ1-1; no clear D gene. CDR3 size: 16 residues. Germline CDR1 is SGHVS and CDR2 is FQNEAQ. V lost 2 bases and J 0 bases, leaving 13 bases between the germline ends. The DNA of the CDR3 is TGTGCCAGCAGCTTAACCCCTTGGGCCATGAACACTGAAGCTTTCTTT. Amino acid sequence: CASSLTPWAMNTEAFF. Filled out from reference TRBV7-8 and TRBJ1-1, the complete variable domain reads GAGVSQSPRYKVAKRGQDVALRCDPISGHVSLFWYQQALGQGPEFLTYFQNEAQLDKSGLPSDRFFAERPEGSVSTLKIQRTQQEDSAVYLCASSLTPWAMNTEAFFGQGTRLTVV.

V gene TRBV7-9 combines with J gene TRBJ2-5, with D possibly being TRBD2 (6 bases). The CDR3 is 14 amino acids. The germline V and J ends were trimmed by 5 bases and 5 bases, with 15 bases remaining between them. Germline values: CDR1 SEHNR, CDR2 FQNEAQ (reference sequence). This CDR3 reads CASSRDTSLETQYF. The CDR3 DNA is TGTGCCAGCAGCCGCGATACTAGCCTGGAGACCCAGTACTTC.

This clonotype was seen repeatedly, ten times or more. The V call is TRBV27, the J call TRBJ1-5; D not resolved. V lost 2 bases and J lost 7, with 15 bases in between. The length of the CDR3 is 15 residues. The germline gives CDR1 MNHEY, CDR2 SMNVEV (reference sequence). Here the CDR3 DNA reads TGTGCCAGCAGTTTAGGTCCTACCAGAGGACAGCCCCAGCATTTT. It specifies CASSLGPTRGQPQHF.

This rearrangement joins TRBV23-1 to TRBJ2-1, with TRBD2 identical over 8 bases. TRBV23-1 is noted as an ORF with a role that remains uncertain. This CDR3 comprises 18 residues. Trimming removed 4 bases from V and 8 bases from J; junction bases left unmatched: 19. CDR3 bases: TGCGCCAGCAGTCCAGAAGGCAATCCTAGCGGGCCTAGCTATGAGCAGTTCTTC. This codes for CASSPEGNPSGPSYEQFF.

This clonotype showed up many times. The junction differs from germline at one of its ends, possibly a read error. This CDR3 is CVTSDPRAGGETQYF. The CDR3 nucleotides read TGTGTCACCAGTGACCCCAGGGCTGGGGGAGAGACCCAGTACTTC. The V call is TRBV24-1, the J call TRBJ2-5; D could derive from TRBD1 or TRBD2 (5 bases each). Germline V gene lookup returns CDR1 KGHDR and CDR2 SFDVKD. The CDR3 is made up of 15 amino acids.

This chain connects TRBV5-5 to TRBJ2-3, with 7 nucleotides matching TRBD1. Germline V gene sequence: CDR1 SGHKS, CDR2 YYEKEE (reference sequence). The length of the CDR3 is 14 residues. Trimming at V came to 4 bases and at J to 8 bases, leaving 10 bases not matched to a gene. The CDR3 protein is CASSDGTASRTQYF. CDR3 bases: TGTGCCAGCAGCGACGGGACAGCCAGCCGTACGCAGTATTTT.

The chain's CDR3 is CASTKGTQETQYF. In DNA, the CDR3 is TGTGCCAGCACCAAGGGTACCCAAGAGACCCAGTACTTC. The V call is TRBV12-3 or TRBV12-4, the J call TRBJ2-5; no firm D call. The CDR3 contains 13 residues. V lost 7 bases to trimming and J lost 1 base, with 10 bases between them.

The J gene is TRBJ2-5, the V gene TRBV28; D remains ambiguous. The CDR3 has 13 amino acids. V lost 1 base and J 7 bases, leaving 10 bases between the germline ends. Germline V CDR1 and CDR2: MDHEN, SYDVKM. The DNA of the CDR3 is TGTGCCAGCAGTTTATCGGCCCTGGGGACCCAGTACTTC. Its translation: CASSLSALGTQYF.

This CDR3 reads CASSQGQAPVSGELFF. CDR3 coding DNA: TGTGCCAGCAGCCAAGGACAGGCCCCCGTTTCCGGGGAGCTGTTTTTT. The chain employs TRBV4-2 and TRBJ2-2; weak D call: TRBD1 (6 bases). Per germline, CDR1 LGHNA and CDR2 YNFKEQ. V gave up 1 base and J gave up 6 bases, with 15 bases separating them. The CDR3 sequence is 16 residues long.

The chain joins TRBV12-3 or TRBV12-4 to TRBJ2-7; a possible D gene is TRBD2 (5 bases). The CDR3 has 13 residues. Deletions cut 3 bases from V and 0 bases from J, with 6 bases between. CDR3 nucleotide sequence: TGTGCCAGCAGTTTCACTAGCTCCTACGAGCAGTACTTC. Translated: CASSFTSSYEQYF.

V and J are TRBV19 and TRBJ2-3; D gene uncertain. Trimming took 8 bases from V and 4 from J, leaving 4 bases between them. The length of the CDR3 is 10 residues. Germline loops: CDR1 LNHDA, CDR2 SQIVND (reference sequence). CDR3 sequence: CASSSDTQYF. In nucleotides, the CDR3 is TGTGCCAGTTCCTCAGATACGCAGTATTTT.

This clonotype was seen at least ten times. CDR3 in amino acids: CASSGTGVSNTGELFF. CDR3 in DNA: TGTGCCAGCTCCGGGACAGGGGTCTCGAACACCGGGGAGCTGTTTTTT. The V gene is TRBV7-9, the J gene TRBJ2-2; 10 bases align to TRBD1. V lost 8 bases, J lost 0 bases, and 6 bases stayed unmatched. The germline CDR1 and CDR2 sequences are SEHNR and FQNEAQ (reference sequence). The CDR3 has 16 amino acids.

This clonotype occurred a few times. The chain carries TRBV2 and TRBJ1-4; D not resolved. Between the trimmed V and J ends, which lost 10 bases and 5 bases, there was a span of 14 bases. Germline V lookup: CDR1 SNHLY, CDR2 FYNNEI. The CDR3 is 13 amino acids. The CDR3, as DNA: TGTGCCACCTTAGCACAGAAGAATGAAAAACTGTTTTTT. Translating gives CATLAQKNEKLFF.

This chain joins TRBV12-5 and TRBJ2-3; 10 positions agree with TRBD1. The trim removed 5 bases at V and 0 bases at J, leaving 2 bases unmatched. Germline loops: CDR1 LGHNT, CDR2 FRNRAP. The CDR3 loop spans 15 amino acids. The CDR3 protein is CASGRTGGSTDTQYF. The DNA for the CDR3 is TGTGCTAGTGGTAGGACAGGGGGGAGCACAGATACGCAGTATTTT.

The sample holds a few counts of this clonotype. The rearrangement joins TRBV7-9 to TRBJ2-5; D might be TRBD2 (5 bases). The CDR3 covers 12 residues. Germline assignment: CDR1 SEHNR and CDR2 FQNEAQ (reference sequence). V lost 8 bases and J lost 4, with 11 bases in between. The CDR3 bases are TGTGCCAGCCGCGCCGCGGGAGAGACCCAGTACTTC. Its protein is CASRAAGETQYF.

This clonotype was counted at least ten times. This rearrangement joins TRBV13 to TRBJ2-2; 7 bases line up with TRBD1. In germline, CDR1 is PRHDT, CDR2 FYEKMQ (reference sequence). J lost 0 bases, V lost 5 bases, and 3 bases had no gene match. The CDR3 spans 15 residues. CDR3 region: CASSRQGANTGELFF. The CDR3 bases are TGTGCCAGCAGCCGGCAGGGGGCGAACACCGGGGAGCTGTTTTTT.

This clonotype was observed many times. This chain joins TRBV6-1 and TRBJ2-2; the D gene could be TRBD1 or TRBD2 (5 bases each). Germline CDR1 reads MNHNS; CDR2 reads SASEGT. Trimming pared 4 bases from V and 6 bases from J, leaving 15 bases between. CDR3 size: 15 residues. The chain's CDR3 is CASSASMSGPGELFF. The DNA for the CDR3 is TGTGCCAGCAGTGCCTCCATGTCGGGGCCCGGGGAGCTGTTTTTT.

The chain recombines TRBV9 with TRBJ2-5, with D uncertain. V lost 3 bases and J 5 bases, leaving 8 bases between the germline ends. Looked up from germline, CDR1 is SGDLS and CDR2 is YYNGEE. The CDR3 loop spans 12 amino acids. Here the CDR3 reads CASSDPSETQYF. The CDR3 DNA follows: TGTGCCAGCAGCGACCCTTCGGAGACCCAGTACTTC.

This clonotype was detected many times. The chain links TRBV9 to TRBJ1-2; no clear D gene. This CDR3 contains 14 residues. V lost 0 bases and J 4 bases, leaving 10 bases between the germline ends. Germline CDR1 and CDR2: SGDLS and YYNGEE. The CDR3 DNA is TGTGCCAGCAGCGTAGGTCGAACGTTCTATGGCTACACCTTC. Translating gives CASSVGRTFYGYTF.

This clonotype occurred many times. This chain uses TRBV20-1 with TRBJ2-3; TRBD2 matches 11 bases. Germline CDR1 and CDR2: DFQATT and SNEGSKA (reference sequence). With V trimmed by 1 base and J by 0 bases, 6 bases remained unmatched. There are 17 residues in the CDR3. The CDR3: CSARGQTSGRSTDTQYF. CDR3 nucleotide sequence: TGCAGTGCTAGAGGCCAAACTAGCGGGAGAAGCACAGATACGCAGTATTTT.

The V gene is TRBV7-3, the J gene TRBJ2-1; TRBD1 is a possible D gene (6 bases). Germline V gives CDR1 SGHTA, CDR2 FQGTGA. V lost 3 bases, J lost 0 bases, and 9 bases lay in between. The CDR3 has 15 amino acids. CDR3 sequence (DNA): TGTGCCAGCAGCTTCGACAGGAGCTCCTACAATGAGCAGTTCTTC. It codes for CASSFDRSSYNEQFF.